This T cell receptor (beta chain) was obtained from a study of blood T cell repertoires in COVID-19. At the level of the study: Acute-phase and convalescent COVID-19 samples originated in the United States, Italy and Spain. T cells, B-cell-depleted T cells, or PBMCs supplied cDNA or gDNA.

J gave up 6 bases and V 1 base, and 7 bases lay outside the gene matches. CDR3 length: 15 amino acids. The germline gives CDR1 MNHEY, CDR2 SVGAGI. TCRdb keeps only in-frame clones here, not all; method: immunoSEQ multiplex PCR. This table holds 150,000 to 200,000 clones, about four fifths found once. V is TRBV6-5 and J is TRBJ2-3, with 7 positions matching TRBD2. Sequenced sample: peripheral blood. The receptor was isolated from a woman over 75 with acute or convalescent COVID-19. In DNA form, the CDR3 reads TGTGCCAGCAGTTACTTGGCGGGAGTGGGGGATACGCAGTATTTT. It codes for CASSYLAGVGDTQYF.